Below are 30 T cell receptor beta chains sequenced from a single sample in a study of early T cells in non-severe SARS-CoV-2 infection. TCRdb re-called the 5' RACE reads through MiXCR, storing one row per CDR3 protein. The sample includes 69,000 or so distinct CDR3 sequences, 9.5% of them seen just once. What was sequenced was whole blood. Every receptor here comes from an adult who was a healthcare worker with PCR-confirmed SARS-CoV-2 infection or an uninfected control (not recorded which).

This clonotype has more than one count but fewer than ten. J is TRBJ2-7 and V is TRBV15, with 7 bases matching TRBD1. The V gene end was trimmed by 4 bases and the J gene end by 6 bases; junction bases not matched to a gene: 6. The CDR3 covers 13 residues. Germline CDR1 is LNHNV and CDR2 is YYDKDF (reference sequence). The CDR3 loop is CATSMTGQSEQYF. Here the CDR3 DNA reads TGTGCCACCAGCATGACAGGGCAAAGCGAGCAGTACTTC.

The chain carries TRBV20-1 and TRBJ1-2; tentatively, D is TRBD1 (5 bases). Trimming cost V 1 base and J 2 bases, with 11 bases left between them. Germline assignment: CDR1 DFQATT and CDR2 SNEGSKA (reference sequence). CDR3 length equals 14 residues. In nucleotides, the CDR3 is TGCAGTGCTAGAGGTCGGGACGGGAACTATGGCTACACCTTC. Translation: CSARGRDGNYGYTF.

This clonotype was seen only a few times. The chain has TRBV20-1 and TRBJ2-7, with D perhaps TRBD2 (6 bases). The germline V gene has CDR1 DFQATT and CDR2 SNEGSKA (reference sequence). The V end was cut by 4 bases, the J end by 0 bases, with 13 bases between. CDR3 length equals 14 residues. This CDR3 reads CSATRGVSSYEQYF. The CDR3 coding sequence is TGCAGTGCTACCCGCGGGGTGAGCTCCTACGAGCAGTACTTC.

The gene calls are TRBV18 and TRBJ1-1; 8 nucleotides match TRBD1. V shed 6 bases, J shed 4 bases, and the junction held 7 bases outside the gene matches. The CDR3 contains 14 residues. Per the germline V gene, CDR1 is KGHSH and CDR2 is LQKENI. CDR3 amino acids: CASSSGGASTEAFF. The CDR3 nucleotides read TGTGCCAGCTCGTCAGGGGGCGCGAGCACTGAAGCTTTCTTT.

This clonotype was detected ten times or more. The chain carries TRBV6-6 and TRBJ1-1, with 8 bases that match TRBD1. This CDR3 comprises 15 residues. Germline CDR1 is MNHNY and CDR2 is SVGAGI (reference sequence). Trimming removed 2 bases from V and 5 bases from J; junction bases left unmatched: 7. The CDR3 DNA is TGTGCCAGCAGTTACCCCGGACAGGGAGGAACTGAAGCTTTCTTT. Protein: CASSYPGQGGTEAFF.

Many counts were recorded for this clonotype. V gene TRBV11-3 combines with J gene TRBJ1-1; D is uncertain. V was pared by 5 bases and J by 0 bases, with 7 bases between. The CDR3 is 13 amino acids. Germline assignment: CDR1 SGHNT and CDR2 YENEEA. The CDR3: CASSITMNTEAFF. CDR3 in DNA: TGTGCCAGCAGCATCACCATGAACACTGAAGCTTTCTTT.

For this clonotype: Given a much more abundant clone one base away, this may be a read error. No conserved phenylalanine or tryptophan ends this CDR3, so it is likely a read error. The CDR3 sequence is CSASTRGIYNEQFL. For the CDR3, the DNA is TGCAGTGCTAGTACCCGGGGGATCTACAATGAGCAGTTCTTA. V usage is TRBV20-1 and J usage is TRBJ2-1, with D possibly being TRBD2 (6 bases). CDR1 and CDR2 (germline): DFQATT, SNEGSKA (reference sequence). V lost 3 bases and J lost 3, with 12 bases in between. The CDR3 spans 14 residues.

There are many counts of this clonotype. The J gene is TRBJ1-1, the V gene TRBV27; D gene uncertain. Germline V gene data show CDR1 as MNHEY and CDR2 as SMNVEV (reference sequence). V shed 2 bases and J shed 5 bases, with 21 bases lying between them. This CDR3 comprises 17 residues. The CDR3 nucleotides are TGTGCCAGCAGTTTAGAGGAAGGATTAGTAAGGCGAACTGAAGCTTTCTTT. Amino acids: CASSLEEGLVRRTEAFF.

Sample share makes this clonotype large (0.1 to 1%). The chain carries TRBV7-3 and TRBJ1-1; tentatively, D is TRBD1 (6 bases). V was shortened by 5 bases and J by 1 base, with 8 bases between the two germline ends. The germline V gene encodes CDR1 SGHTA and CDR2 FQGTGA. The CDR3 totals 13 residues. The CDR3: CASSEQGNTEAFF. CDR3 bases: TGTGCCAGCAGCGAACAGGGGAACACTGAAGCTTTCTTT.

The V call is TRBV2, the J call TRBJ1-1; D possibly corresponds to TRBD1 (5 bases). Deletions cut 9 bases from V and 6 bases from J, with 11 bases between. The CDR3 contains 11 residues. Germline loops: CDR1 SNHLY, CDR2 FYNNEI. The CDR3 protein is CASRGEPEAFF. CDR3 nucleotide sequence: TGTGCCAGTCGGGGGGAGCCTGAAGCTTTCTTT.

This clonotype was detected only a few times. This sequence joins TRBV29-1 and TRBJ1-1, with TRBD1 as a possible D gene (5 bases). The CDR3 extends over 13 amino acids. Germline lookup yields CDR1 SQVTM and CDR2 ANQGSEA. Trimming cost V 7 bases and J 3 bases, with 15 bases left between them. CDR3 in DNA: TGCAGCGCACGAAGGGGCGGGTACACTGAAGCTTTCTTT. It yields the protein CSARRGGYTEAFF.

This clonotype was recorded a few times. This chain joins TRBV7-2 and TRBJ2-3; no definite D call. The germline CDR1 and CDR2 sequences are SGHTA and FQGNSA. Between the trimmed V and J ends, which lost 5 bases and 5 bases, there was a span of 11 bases. CDR3 size: 13 residues. DNA of the CDR3: TGTGCCAGCAGCCGACAAAAGGGAGATACGCAGTATTTT. Its protein product is CASSRQKGDTQYF.

This clonotype was counted many times. The rearrangement uses TRBV3-1 and TRBJ1-1; D is uncertain. Germline CDR1 and CDR2: LGHDT and YNNKEL (reference sequence). The V and J ends lost 0 bases and 0 bases respectively, with 17 bases between them. The CDR3 contains 18 residues. CDR3 loop: CASSQEPSFGEMNTEAFF. CDR3 nucleotides: TGTGCCAGCAGCCAAGAACCCAGCTTCGGCGAGATGAACACTGAAGCTTTCTTT.

The sample holds many counts of this clonotype. The V gene is TRBV7-9, the J gene TRBJ1-4; no firm D call. Germline CDR1 and CDR2: SEHNR and FQNEAQ (reference sequence). The ends were cut back, 5 bases at V and 7 bases at J, with 17 bases in the middle. CDR3 length equals 15 residues. The CDR3 loop is CASSDSPGGGEKLFF. The CDR3 DNA reads as TGTGCCAGCAGCGATTCCCCGGGAGGTGGTGAAAAACTGTTTTTT.

This clonotype showed up many times. The chain employs TRBV9 and TRBJ2-7; 9 nucleotides match TRBD2. This CDR3 contains 17 residues. Germline loops: CDR1 SGDLS, CDR2 YYNGEE. V gave up 0 bases and J gave up 9 bases; unmatched junction bases: 16. In nucleotides, the CDR3 is TGTGCCAGCAGCGTAGATTCGAGTAGCGGGGGCCCCACGAGGCAGTACTTC. It specifies CASSVDSSSGGPTRQYF.

The chain recombines TRBV3-1 with TRBJ2-5; unclear D gene. In germline, CDR1 is LGHDT, CDR2 YNNKEL (reference sequence). V was shortened by 1 base and J by 4 bases, with 7 bases between the two germline ends. The CDR3 has 13 amino acids. The CDR3 here is CASSQGGSETQYF. The CDR3 coding sequence is TGTGCCAGCAGCCAAGGGGGATCAGAGACCCAGTACTTC.

This clonotype has a count of ten or more. The gene calls are TRBV11-2 and TRBJ1-2; the D is unclear. The CDR3 length is 14 residues. Germline V gene lookup returns CDR1 SGHAT and CDR2 FQNNGV. Trimming stripped 6 bases from V and 0 bases from J, with 11 bases between. In DNA, the CDR3 is TGTGCCAGCAGTCAACCGGGGTCTAACTATGGCTACACCTTC. The encoded protein is CASSQPGSNYGYTF.

This clonotype has a count of ten or more. The gene calls are TRBV19 and TRBJ2-7; 9 bases are shared with TRBD2. CDR1 and CDR2 (germline): LNHDA, SQIVND (reference sequence). J gave up 3 bases and V 3 bases, and 12 bases lay outside the gene matches. The length of the CDR3 is 17 residues. CDR3 in DNA: TGTGCCAGTAGTATTTCTCCGCCTAGCGGGACGGACTACGAGCAGTACTTC. It is translated as CASSISPPSGTDYEQYF.

This clonotype was seen repeatedly, ten times or more. J is TRBJ1-5 and V is TRBV20-1; 8 bases align to TRBD1. Germline CDR1 DFQATT, CDR2 SNEGSKA (reference sequence). The V and J ends lost 1 base and 8 bases, in that order; junction bases with no gene match: 7. The CDR3 extends over 14 amino acids. CDR3 protein: CSARGLQGAEPQHF. In nucleotides, the CDR3 is TGCAGTGCTAGAGGTCTCCAGGGGGCTGAGCCCCAGCATTTT.

In this sample, this clonotype turned up many times. The chain recombines TRBV29-1 with TRBJ1-3; the D gene is possibly TRBD1 (5 bases). Germline CDR1 reads SQVTM; CDR2 reads ANQGSEA. The CDR3 covers 14 residues. V lost 4 bases and J 0 bases, leaving 10 bases between the germline ends. The CDR3 DNA reads as TGCAGCGTTGGCCAGGGCTACTCTGGAAACACCATATATTTT. It is translated as CSVGQGYSGNTIYF.

This clonotype has at least ten counts. This chain uses TRBV20-1 with TRBJ1-1; D ambiguous. In germline, CDR1 is DFQATT, CDR2 SNEGSKA (reference sequence). CDR3 length equals 13 residues. Trimming cost V 0 bases and J 4 bases, with 9 bases left between them. The CDR3 nucleotides are TGCAGTGCTAGAGATCACACAACCACTGAAGCTTTCTTT. This encodes CSARDHTTTEAFF.

This clonotype came up a few times. The J gene is TRBJ1-1, the V gene TRBV5-1; D is undetermined. Per the germline V gene, CDR1 is SGHRS and CDR2 is YFSETQ. The CDR3 spans 13 residues. V was clipped by 5 bases and J by 2 bases, with 10 bases between them. The CDR3 nucleotides read TGCGCCAGCAGTTTTGGGTCTAACACTGAAGCTTTCTTT. Its protein product is CASSFGSNTEAFF.

A few counts support this clonotype. The V and J genes are TRBV7-2 and TRBJ2-1; 9 bases align to TRBD2. Germline V gene lookup returns CDR1 SGHTA and CDR2 FQGNSA. Unmatched junction bases numbered 7, after V lost 1 base and J lost 6 bases. The CDR3 is 16 amino acids. CDR3 DNA sequence: TGTGCCAGCAGCTTAGAATCAGGCGGGAGGGCCAATGAGCAGTTCTTC. This sequence encodes CASSLESGGRANEQFF.

This clonotype was observed a handful of times. This chain's CDR3 is CATLDNTGGATEAFF. For the CDR3, the DNA is TGTGCCACCTTAGATAATACAGGGGGCGCGACTGAAGCTTTCTTT. This chain uses TRBV27 with TRBJ1-1; 9 nucleotides align to TRBD1. There are 15 residues in the CDR3. Trimming at V came to 10 bases and at J to 5 bases, leaving 14 bases not matched to a gene. Germline V gene lookup returns CDR1 MNHEY and CDR2 SMNVEV (reference sequence).

Concerning this clonotype itself: One junction end disagrees with the germline gene, perhaps due to a read error. In nucleotides, the CDR3 is TGTGTCAGCACCAACACAGATACGCAGTATTTT. This encodes CVSTNTDTQYF. This chain connects TRBV2 to TRBJ2-3; D is unclear. The CDR3 has 11 residues. Per the germline V gene, CDR1 is SNHLY and CDR2 is FYNNEI.

The chain joins TRBV29-1 to TRBJ1-4; 8 positions match TRBD1. The CDR3 contains 15 residues. The ends lost 6 bases at V and 8 bases at J; junction bases unmatched: 14. Germline V gene lookup returns CDR1 SQVTM and CDR2 ANQGSEA. The CDR3 bases are TGCAGCGTGCGACAGGGGTCGTTAGGAATCGAAAAACTGTTTTTT. It yields the protein CSVRQGSLGIEKLFF.

This clonotype was counted between two and nine times. V gene TRBV4-2 combines with J gene TRBJ2-1; 7 bases map to TRBD2. This CDR3 contains 17 residues. The V segment lost 0 bases and the J segment 1 base; nucleotides outside the gene matches: 6. Per germline, CDR1 LGHNA and CDR2 YNFKEQ. CDR3 amino acids: CASSQEVAGASYNEQFF. The CDR3 region has the DNA TGTGCCAGCAGCCAAGAAGTGGCGGGAGCTTCCTACAATGAGCAGTTCTTC.

This clonotype was observed many times. The rearrangement joins TRBV4-3 to TRBJ1-3, with no clear D. V was trimmed by 2 bases and J by 0 bases, leaving 11 bases between them. The CDR3 totals 16 residues. From germline, CDR1 is LGHNA and CDR2 YSLEER. The CDR3 sequence is CASSQSLGYSGNTIYF. The CDR3 DNA follows: TGCGCCAGCAGCCAATCGTTAGGCTACTCTGGAAACACCATATATTTT.

This clonotype occurred many times. The chain couples TRBV29-1 to TRBJ2-3; 8 bases fit TRBD1. After removal of 3 bases from V and 5 bases from J, the junction contained 1 base not matched to a gene. The CDR3 spans 12 residues. CDR1 SQVTM and CDR2 ANQGSEA come from the germline V gene. CDR3: CSVDGTGDTQYF. Written as DNA, the CDR3 is TGCAGCGTTGATGGGACAGGAGATACGCAGTATTTT.

This clonotype has at least ten counts. The genes are TRBV29-1 and TRBJ2-2; D gene unclear. V shed 8 bases and J shed 4 bases, with 14 bases lying between them. Germline V lookup: CDR1 SQVTM, CDR2 ANQGSEA. The CDR3 sequence is 13 residues long. The CDR3 protein is CSFREVSTGELFF. DNA of the CDR3: TGCAGCTTTAGGGAAGTTAGCACCGGGGAGCTGTTTTTT.